This T cell receptor beta chain was sequenced for a study of OX40 agonist ivuxolimab in advanced cancers. Concerning the study at large: The costimulatory receptor OX40 (CD134) was targeted by ivuxolimab, a fully human IgG2 agonistic monoclonal antibody. Intravenous ivuxolimab was administered to patients every 2 weeks at six dose levels: 0.01, 0.1, 0.3, 1.5, 3 and 10 mg/kg. Of the roughly 50 dose-escalation patients, hepatocellular carcinoma was present in approximately 20, melanoma in around 15, renal cell carcinoma in 9 and head and neck cancer in 9. A male proportion of around 80% and a mean age of approximately 60 years, ranging from about 20 to 79, were recorded for the dose-escalation cohort. Prior anti-PD-1, anti-PD-L1 or anti-CTLA-4 therapy was permitted, and about 40% of dose-escalation patients had received checkpoint inhibitors. Partial responses were achieved by three dose-escalation patients, of whom one had hepatocellular carcinoma and two had cutaneous melanoma. Peripheral TCRbeta sequencing aimed to test whether ivuxolimab altered TCR sequence diversity and caused clonal T-cell expansion. The paper covers the monotherapy dose-escalation part of the phase I ivuxolimab trial, which included N ≈ 52 patients.

The CDR3 contains 17 residues, cysteine and phenylalanine counted. Only the CDR3 portion is preserved as DNA: 51 bases, with reading frame beginning at the first base. Cut back by 1 base and 4 bases, the V and J ends lie 17 bases apart. CDR1 SGHAT and CDR2 FQNNGV were looked up in the germline V gene. What the authors observed across the whole study: Low levels of normalized T-cell clonal expansion were also seen in some patients who did not respond. Which antigens the clonally expanded peripheral T cells were specific for was not determined. After ivuxolimab, more expanded clones were found on average in CD8+ T cells than in CD4+ T cells. At doses of 0.1 to 3.0 mg/kg, clonal expansion of both CD4+ and CD8+ T cells in blood was seen between baseline and week 6. Partial responders in the 0.1-3.0 mg/kg groups had among the lowest normalized peripheral clonal expansion, especially among CD8+ T cells.

A word on this clone: Its antigen has not been determined. The input lacks base qualities; no much larger clone sits a single base away.

For sequencing of the TCRbeta CDR3 region, genomic DNA was extracted from the sorted cells. The immunoSEQ Assay was used for sequencing of TCRbeta CDR3 regions. TCRdb holds this immuneACCESS table with in-frame rearrangements only. Some clones are missing; in checked studies, unresolved V genes explain under half, and the rest has no known cause. The sample contains 95,000 to 100,000 clones, more than 85% of them found a single time. The ten largest clones represent about 0.3% of the sample. The trial excluded patients who had a history of autoimmune disease or were on systemic immunosuppression. In every dose cohort, peripheral blood was drawn for TCR sequencing at baseline, cycle 4 day 1, and cycle 7 day 1. Samples came from an open-label, multicenter, first-in-human phase I dose-escalation trial of ivuxolimab. Adults with locally advanced or metastatic melanoma, renal cell carcinoma, hepatocellular carcinoma or head and neck squamous cell carcinoma were enrolled in the trial. Before TCR sequencing, CD4+ T cells and CD8+ T cells were sorted from peripheral blood as separate populations.

The V and J segments used are TRBV11-2 and TRBJ2-4; there is no confident call for the D gene. Sequenced here: CD4+ or CD8+ T cells sorted from blood, sampled in a trial of the OX40 agonist ivuxolimab. The sequence was obtained from an adult with an advanced solid tumor such as melanoma, head and neck, liver or kidney cancer. CDR3 sequence: CASSLGGSLLGKNIQYF. The base sequence is TGTGCCAGCAGCTTAGGCGGCAGCCTATTGGGGAAAAACATTCAGTACTTC. The variable domain in full, with residues beyond the CDR3 obtained from the reference TRBV11-2 and TRBJ2-4 genes, is EAGVAQSPRYKIIEKRQSVAFWCNPISGHATLYWYQQILGQGPKLLIQFQNNGVVDDSQLPKDRFSAERLKGVDSTLKIQPAKLEDSAVYLCASSLGGSLLGKNIQYFGAGTRLSVL.